This T cell receptor beta chain was sequenced in a study of blood T cell repertoires in COVID-19. Study details: Italy, Spain and the United States were the sources of the convalescent and acute COVID-19 samples.

Under the authors' procedure: Reference gene primer amplification gave nucleated cell count estimates. Using immunoSEQ multiplex PCR, the repertoire was profiled, and TCRdb retains in-frame clones only, with some absent. The DNA was the basis for D and trimming; V, J and clone size are from that table. The sample contains 190,000 or so clones, 65% to 80% of which appear only once. Trimming left V 5 bases short and J 2 bases short, with 10 bases between. CDR3 length: 13 residues. The germline V gene encodes CDR1 SGHAT and CDR2 FQNNGV. The rearrangement uses TRBV11-2 and TRBJ2-7; D unclear. The sequencing sample was made of peripheral blood. The receptor was isolated from a man over 45 who had recovered from COVID-19. CDR3 amino acids: CASSPGSPYEQYF. The DNA for the CDR3 is TGTGCCAGCAGCCCCGGGTCCCCCTACGAGCAGTACTTC.